This TCR beta chain was sequenced for a study of post-analysis software for immune sequencing data. General study results and limits: Relative to controls, patients had a few TRBV segments at higher frequency, with TRBV5-6, TRBV5-1 and TRBV20-1 among these.

This clonotype was found a few times. Its antigen is currently unknown. The CDR3 consists of 14 residues. CDR1 and CDR2 from the germline V gene are SGHRS and YFSETQ. Between the trimmed V and J ends, which lost 4 bases and 3 bases, there was a span of 13 bases. cDNA libraries of TCR beta carried unique molecular identifiers. MiXCR, applied by TCRdb to the PCR reads, yields one record per CDR3 protein. In the table there are around 500,000 distinct CDR3 sequences, approximately 31% of which are singletons. Sequenced material: blood. The receptor comes from a girl aged 2-17 years with multiple sclerosis. The chain uses TRBV5-1 and TRBJ1-1; TRBD1 is a possible D gene (6 bases). The DNA for the CDR3 is TGCGCCAGCAGCGGCGCGGGGGCGGACACTGAAGCTTTCTTT. This encodes CASSGAGADTEAFF.